One T cell receptor (beta chain) is described in this entry. What it recognizes is unknown. The germline V gene has CDR1 SEHNR and CDR2 FQNEAQ (reference sequence). The germline V and J ends were trimmed by 0 bases and 4 bases, with 6 bases remaining between them. The CDR3 loop spans 14 amino acids. This sample was taken from a study of cytomegalovirus exposure and HLA in healthy donors. Points from the study as a whole: With later analysis, a missense DCLRE1C variant became linked to TCR beta V- and J-gene trimming. Earlier findings revealed that most TCR beta V segments proved productive either about 87% or about 30% of the time.

In the PCR, 60 Vbeta and 13 Jbeta primers were used. The data were produced by immunoSEQ multiplex PCR, yet TCRdb's version contains in-frame clones alone and is incomplete. The sample yields about 130,000 clones, 70% to 80% seen once. Material: PBMCs. The rearrangement joins TRBV7-9 to TRBJ1-4; D gene ambiguous. The sequence was obtained from a man aged 35 to 55 in good health and CMV-seropositive. The CDR3 here is CASSLAAVNEKLFF. The DNA for the CDR3 is TGTGCCAGCAGCTTAGCTGCAGTTAATGAAAAACTGTTTTTT.